This T cell receptor beta chain was sequenced during a study of shared clonotypes between healthy human individuals. Overall study: Each donor's CD8 memory used one plate, CD8 naive two, each CD4 subset three.

Produced via immunoSEQ multiplex PCR; TCRdb's table is partial and in-frame only. This sample yields over a million clones, of which approximately 98% are seen a single time; around 0.45% belongs to the top ten. The CDR3 consists of 10 residues. Trimming removed 6 bases from V and 10 bases from J, with 7 bases in between. Germline assignment: CDR1 SNHLY and CDR2 FYNNEI. Sequenced sample: naive CD4+ T cells sorted from blood. The sample's subset: CD45RA+ positively selected. This chain uses TRBV2 with TRBJ2-1; D is ambiguous. The receptor's source is a man younger than 45 in good health. CDR3 sequence: CASSNREQFF. In DNA form, the CDR3 reads TGTGCCAGCAGCAATCGCGAGCAGTTCTTC.